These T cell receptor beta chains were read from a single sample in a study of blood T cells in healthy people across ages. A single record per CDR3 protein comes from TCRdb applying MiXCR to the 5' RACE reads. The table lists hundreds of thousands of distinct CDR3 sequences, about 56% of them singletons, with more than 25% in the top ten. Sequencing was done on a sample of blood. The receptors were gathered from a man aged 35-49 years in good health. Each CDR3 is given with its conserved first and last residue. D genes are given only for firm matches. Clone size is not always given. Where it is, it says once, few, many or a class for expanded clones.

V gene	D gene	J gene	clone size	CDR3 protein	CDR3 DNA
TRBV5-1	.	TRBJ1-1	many	CASSLANRNTEAFF	TGCGCCAGCAGCTTGGCGAACAGGAACACTGAAGCTTTCTTT
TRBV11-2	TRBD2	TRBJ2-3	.	CASSLDPTSGRALADTQYF	TGTGCCAGCAGCTTAGACCCGACTAGCGGGAGGGCCTTGGCAGATACGCAGTATTTT
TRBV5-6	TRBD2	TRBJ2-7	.	CASSLGGGFSYEQYF	TGTGCCAGCAGCTTGGGGGGGGGATTCTCCTACGAGCAGTACTTC
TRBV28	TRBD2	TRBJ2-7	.	CASSLTSGYSGMDEQYF	TGTGCCAGCAGTTTAACCTCCGGATATAGCGGGATGGACGAGCAGTACTTC
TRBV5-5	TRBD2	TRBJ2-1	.	CASSFRDYRSGEQFF	TGTGCTAGCAGCTTCCGGGACTATAGGTCCGGGGAGCAGTTCTTC
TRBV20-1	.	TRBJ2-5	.	CSASRLVGETQYF	TGCAGTGCTAGTCGACTAGTGGGGGAGACCCAGTACTTC
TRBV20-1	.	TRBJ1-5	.	CSARDTGTDQPQHF	TGCAGTGCTAGAGATACTGGGACCGATCAGCCCCAGCATTTT
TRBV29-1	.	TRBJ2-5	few	CSVIGAIGTQVAQYF	TGCAGCGTTATTGGGGCTATCGGGACTCAGGTGGCCCAGTACTTC
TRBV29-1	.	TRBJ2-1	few	CSVVVYNEQFF	TGCAGCGTTGTAGTCTACAATGAGCAGTTCTTC
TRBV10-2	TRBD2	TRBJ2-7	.	CASRPSGLNYEQYF	TGCGCCAGCAGGCCTAGCGGGCTAAACTACGAGCAGTACTTC
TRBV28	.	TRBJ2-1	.	CASTQEGRGYEQFF	TGTGCCAGCACCCAGGAGGGCAGGGGGTACGAGCAGTTCTTC
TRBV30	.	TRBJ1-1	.	CAWSVPRGKDTEAFF	TGTGCCTGGAGTGTACCTAGGGGGAAGGACACTGAAGCTTTCTTT
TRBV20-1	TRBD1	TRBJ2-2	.	CSATDRGQGGELFF	TGCAGTGCTACAGACAGGGGGCAGGGCGGGGAGCTGTTTTTT
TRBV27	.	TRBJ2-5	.	CASSSSRTQYF	TGTGCCAGCAGTAGCTCTCGAACCCAGTACTTC
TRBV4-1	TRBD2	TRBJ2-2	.	CASSQAGLAGSGELFF	TGCGCCAGCAGCCAAGCGGGGCTAGCGGGATCCGGGGAGCTGTTTTTT
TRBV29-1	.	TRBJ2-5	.	CSDSGETQYF	TGCAGCGATTCAGGGGAGACCCAGTACTTC
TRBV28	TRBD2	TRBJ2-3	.	CASRVGLADTQYF	TGTGCCAGCAGGGTAGGACTAGCGGATACGCAGTATTTT